The 23 T cell receptor beta chains below come from one sample, sequenced in a study of Ad26.COV2.S vaccination and SARS-CoV-2 variants. The data were produced by immunoSEQ multiplex PCR, yet TCRdb's version contains in-frame clones alone and is incomplete. This table holds roughly 300,000 clones, roughly 90% found once. Specified treatment: roughly 19 received Ad26.COV2.S at low or high dose, single or two shots; 5 received placebo; per-sample allocation not given. It was on day 63 after the first vaccine or placebo injection that samples were taken. The source was peripheral blood, collected in a trial of Ad26.COV2.S vaccine versus placebo. All receptors derive from a person between 18 and 65 years old who received the Ad26.COV2.S COVID-19 vaccine or a placebo.

V gene TRBV7-2 combines with J gene TRBJ2-3; 9 bases fit TRBD2. The V gene end was trimmed by 5 bases and the J gene end by 1 base; junction bases not matched to a gene: 7. This CDR3 spans 16 amino acids. CDR1 and CDR2 from the germline V gene are SGHTA and FQGNSA. CDR3 coding DNA: TGTGCCAGCAGCCCTAGCGGGGTAGGGGGCACAGATACGCAGTATTTT. This translates into CASSPSGVGGTDTQYF.

The chain links TRBV19 to TRBJ2-2; 8 bases map to TRBD2. Looked up from germline, CDR1 is LNHDA and CDR2 is SQIVND (reference sequence). The length of the CDR3 is 16 residues. Unmatched junction bases numbered 6, after V lost 4 bases and J lost 2 bases. CDR3 amino acids: CASSRGSGVNTGELFF. The CDR3 DNA reads as TGTGCCAGTAGTAGGGGTAGCGGGGTTAACACCGGGGAGCTGTTTTTT.

J is TRBJ2-3 and V is TRBV12-3 or TRBV12-4, with D maybe TRBD1 (5 bases). V lost 3 bases and J lost 9, with 10 bases in between. The CDR3 consists of 12 residues. CDR3 coding DNA: TGTGCCAGCAGTTTCGCTCCAGGGACGCAGTATTTT. It specifies CASSFAPGTQYF.

The rearrangement links TRBV6-5 to TRBJ2-7, with no clear D. With 11 bases removed from V and 1 base from J, the gap between germline ends came to 15 bases. CDR1 MNHEY and CDR2 SVGAGI come from the germline V gene. The CDR3 spans 13 residues. The chain's CDR3 is CASSENLSYEQYF. In DNA, the CDR3 is TGTGCCTCCAGCGAGAATCTTTCCTACGAGCAGTACTTC.

This rearrangement joins TRBV5-1 to TRBJ1-1, with 8 bases aligning to TRBD1. Trimming at V came to 5 bases and at J to 4 bases, leaving 7 bases not matched to a gene. The CDR3 is 14 residues long. Germline V gene data show CDR1 as SGHRS and CDR2 as YFSETQ. The CDR3 reads CASRPDRGITEAFF. The CDR3 bases are TGCGCCAGCAGACCTGACAGGGGTATCACTGAAGCTTTCTTT.

The chain uses TRBV7-8 and TRBJ1-5; D call uncertain. This CDR3 contains 15 residues. CDR1 and CDR2 (germline): SGHVS, FQNEAQ. Trimming took 2 bases from V and 2 from J, leaving 10 bases between them. CDR3 nucleotide sequence: TGTGCCAGCAGCTTACTGGGAATTGGCAATCAGCCCCAGCATTTT. This translates into CASSLLGIGNQPQHF.

CDR3 region: CASRLGWDTGELFF. In DNA form, the CDR3 reads TGTGCCAGCAGACTCGGCTGGGATACCGGGGAGCTGTTTTTT. The genes are TRBV9 and TRBJ2-2, with no clear D. Per germline, CDR1 SGDLS and CDR2 YYNGEE. The CDR3 length is 14 residues. With 5 bases removed from V and 5 bases from J, the gap between germline ends came to 13 bases.

The V call is TRBV6-5, the J call TRBJ2-3; D is tentatively TRBD1 or TRBD2 (6 bases each). From germline, CDR1 is MNHEY and CDR2 SVGAGI. The length of the CDR3 is 14 residues. Trimming stripped 5 bases from V and 6 bases from J, with 15 bases between. The CDR3 loop reads CASSHLLGGDTQYF. The CDR3 DNA reads TGTGCCAGCAGTCACCTCCTAGGGGGGGATACGCAGTATTTT.

The chain joins TRBV9 to TRBJ1-1, with D tentatively TRBD1 (6 bases). The V gene's germline CDR1 is SGDLS and CDR2 YYNGEE. Trimming stripped 0 bases from V and 1 base from J, with 10 bases between. The CDR3 sequence is 15 residues long. The CDR3 bases are TGTGCCAGCAGCGTAGGAACAGGGAAGAACACTGAAGCTTTCTTT. Its translation: CASSVGTGKNTEAFF.

The CDR3 sequence: CATSDPGPQLETQYF. CDR3 in DNA: TGTGCCACCAGTGATCCGGGACCCCAGCTGGAGACCCAGTACTTC. V usage is TRBV24-1 and J usage is TRBJ2-5; either TRBD1 or TRBD2 may supply D (5 bases each). The CDR3 totals 15 residues. From germline, CDR1 is KGHDR and CDR2 SFDVKD. V gave up 3 bases and J gave up 5 bases, with 15 bases separating them.

This clone was seen a single time. The chain joins TRBV29-1 to TRBJ2-1; no firm D call. Germline V CDR1 and CDR2: SQVTM, ANQGSEA. The CDR3 has 13 residues. Deletions cut 3 bases from V and 1 base from J, with 7 bases between. The CDR3 bases are TGCAGCGTTGATATAGAGTCCTACAATGAGCAGTTCTTC. Translation gives CSVDIESYNEQFF.

This chain joins TRBV4-3 and TRBJ2-1; no firm D call. The CDR3 sequence is 14 residues long. V dropped 4 bases and J dropped 8 bases, with 15 bases sitting between them. The V gene's germline CDR1 is LGHNA and CDR2 YSLEER. CDR3 DNA sequence: TGCGCCAGCAGCCTGGGCGGCGCTGGACATGAGCAGTTCTTC. Residues: CASSLGGAGHEQFF.

This sequence joins TRBV6-5 and TRBJ1-6; perhaps TRBD1 as D (5 bases). V was trimmed by 7 bases and J by 7 bases, leaving 14 bases between them. Germline V gene sequence: CDR1 MNHEY, CDR2 SVGAGI. This CDR3 is 14 amino acids long. CDR3 protein: CASKTGTGNSPLHF. The CDR3 nucleotides are TGTGCCAGCAAAACCGGGACGGGAAATTCACCCCTCCACTTT.

With regard to this clone: Without the conserved terminal phenylalanine or tryptophan, this CDR3 likely stems from a read error. No DNA is shown, since the ends of the CDR3 on it are uncertain; the CDR3 is the one TCRdb lists. V usage is TRBV25-1 and J usage is TRBJ1-1. The germline V gene has CDR1 MGHDK and CDR2 SYGVNS. 10 amino acids form the CDR3, both terminal residues included. The CDR3 reads CASSESRTQR.

This rearrangement joins TRBV5-6 to TRBJ2-1, with D unclear. Germline CDR1 is SGHDT and CDR2 is YYEEEE. CDR3 length: 13 amino acids. With 1 base removed from V and 4 bases from J, the gap between germline ends came to 6 bases. This chain's CDR3 is CASSLPQYNEQFF. CDR3 bases: TGTGCCAGCAGCTTGCCACAGTACAATGAGCAGTTCTTC. Complete variable domain (other parts from reference TRBV5-6 and TRBJ2-1): DAGVTQSPTHLIKTRGQQVTLRCSPKSGHDTVSWYQQALGQGPQFIFQYYEEEERQRGNFPDRFSGHQFPNYSSELNVNALLLGDSALYLCASSLPQYNEQFFGPGTRLTVL.

The chain uses TRBV7-9 and TRBJ1-2, with TRBD1 matching over 9 bases. Germline-derived CDR1 and CDR2 are SEHNR and FQNEAQ (reference sequence). J gave up 6 bases and V 6 bases, and 5 bases lay outside the gene matches. CDR3 length: 13 amino acids. The CDR3 DNA is TGTGCCAGCAGTCCCCGGGACAGGGATGGCTACACCTTC. Translation: CASSPRDRDGYTF.

The rearrangement links TRBV9 to TRBJ2-1; D gene unclear. The germline V gene encodes CDR1 SGDLS and CDR2 YYNGEE. The CDR3 consists of 14 residues. V was cut by 0 bases and J by 8 bases, with 12 bases left in between. For the CDR3, the DNA is TGTGCCAGCAGCGTAGCTGTAGGGTGGCATGAGCAGTTCTTC. Translation: CASSVAVGWHEQFF.

In this sample, this clone turned up once. CDR3 residues: CASSPQTGQDQPQHF. The CDR3 DNA is TGTGCCAGCAGCCCCCAGACAGGGCAGGATCAGCCCCAGCATTTT. The chain uses TRBV6-5 and TRBJ1-5; the match to TRBD1 covers 7 bases. CDR3 size: 15 residues. The germline V gene has CDR1 MNHEY and CDR2 SVGAGI. V lost 6 bases, J lost 5 bases, and 10 bases stayed unmatched.

Of note for this clone: Relative to the germline gene, one junction end is altered; a read error may explain this. V and J are TRBV19 and TRBJ1-1; 7 nucleotides agree with TRBD1. This CDR3 comprises 14 residues. Per germline, CDR1 LNHDA and CDR2 SQIVND (reference sequence). The CDR3 reads CASTDIQGNTKAFF. The CDR3 bases are TGTGCCAGTACTGACATACAGGGGAACACTAAAGCTTTCTTT.

The rearrangement joins TRBV28 to TRBJ2-5; possible D gene TRBD2, 5 bases. Germline CDR1 is MDHEN and CDR2 is SYDVKM. CDR3 length: 14 amino acids. V dropped 6 bases and J dropped 5 bases, with 16 bases sitting between them. CDR3 coding DNA: TGTGCCAGCAGCCCCAGTGCGGGTGCGGAGACCCAGTACTTC. Protein: CASSPSAGAETQYF.

The chain has TRBV28 and TRBJ2-2; the D gene is possibly TRBD1 (6 bases). Germline CDR1 is MDHEN and CDR2 is SYDVKM. CDR3 length: 15 residues. Trimming cost V 5 bases and J 6 bases, with 16 bases left between them. This CDR3 reads CASSLGGEGAGELFF. CDR3 sequence (DNA): TGTGCCAGCAGTCTAGGGGGAGAGGGGGCCGGGGAGCTGTTTTTT.

This chain joins TRBV3-1 (or the pseudogene TRBV3-2) and TRBJ2-6; 9 positions agree with TRBD1. Germline CDR1 reads LGHDT; CDR2 reads YNNKEL (reference sequence). The CDR3 runs 17 residues. The V and J ends lost 4 bases and 0 bases, in that order; junction bases with no gene match: 4. The CDR3 DNA reads as TGTGCCAGCAGCCCCGGGACAGGGTTCTCTGGGGCCAACGTCCTGACTTTC. It specifies CASSPGTGFSGANVLTF.

The chain couples TRBV19 to TRBJ2-7; perhaps TRBD2 as D (5 bases). The germline CDR1 and CDR2 sequences are LNHDA and SQIVND (reference sequence). The V end was cut by 3 bases, the J end by 4 bases, with 10 bases between. The CDR3 consists of 13 residues. As DNA, the CDR3 is TGTGCCAGTAGTATGAGGGTTGGATACGAGCAGTACTTC. As protein: CASSMRVGYEQYF.